The clone carrying this TCR beta chain has only a few counts. Antigen unknown. Reverse transcription of all isolated RNA meant that expressed TCRB transcripts were sequenced. Profiling relied on immunoSEQ multiplex PCR, and the TCRdb table lists in-frame clones only, not all of them. In the table there are about 900,000 clones, 15% to 20% of which are singletons. This specimen comes from a study of beta chain features in type 1 diabetes. Between the trimmed V and J ends, which lost 6 bases and 2 bases, there was a span of 10 bases. The germline V gene encodes CDR1 SGHTA and CDR2 FQGNSA. This CDR3 is built from 13 residues. Study-level points and caveats: Sequencing from cDNA could over-represent high-TCR-expressing cells. A PCR bias possibly favoring shorter templates would apply equally to patients and controls. Patients' naive, central memory and Treg TCRB repertoires seemed closer to one another than those of healthy donors.

Sequenced input: naive CD4+ T cells from blood. The chain employs TRBV7-2 and TRBJ1-1; D remains unclear. This clonotype originated in a woman in her late teens or twenties in good health. The CDR3 DNA reads as TGTGCCAGCAGATCACAGAGAAACACTGAAGCTTTCTTT. This encodes CASRSQRNTEAFF.